Listed below are T cell receptor beta chains from one sample, sequenced in a study of OX40 agonist ivuxolimab in advanced cancers. TCRdb's table, derived via immunoSEQ multiplex PCR, lists solely in-frame clones and lacks some. The data hold around 43,000 clones, with more than 70% observed a single time. Specimen: CD4+ or CD8+ T cells sorted from blood, collected in a trial of the OX40 agonist ivuxolimab. The receptors stem from an adult with an advanced solid tumor such as melanoma, head and neck, liver or kidney cancer. Both conserved end residues are part of each CDR3. A D gene is named only where the DNA matches it firmly. For some rows the clone size is stated as once, few or many, or as a class when expanded; others skip it.

J: TRBJ2-7; size: NA; V: TRBV19; D: TRBD2; DNA: TGTGCCAGTAGTACCCCCTTAGCGGGGTATGGCTACGAGCAGTACTTC; CDR3: CASSTPLAGYGYEQYF
J: TRBJ2-2; size: NA; V: TRBV27; D: NA; DNA: TGTGCCAGCAGTTTAGAGGAGGGTGTAGCCGGGGAGCTGTTTTTT; CDR3: CASSLEEGVAGELFF
J: TRBJ2-1; size: NA; V: TRBV7-6; D: TRBD2; DNA: TGTGCCAGCAGCTTAGCAGGGCGGGGGGATGAGCAGTTCTTC; CDR3: CASSLAGRGDEQFF
J: TRBJ2-7; size: NA; V: TRBV2; D: NA; DNA: TGTGCCAGTTCCCCCCCCGTGAGGGCAGACTACGAGCAGTACTTC; CDR3: CASSPPVRADYEQYF
J: TRBJ2-5; size: NA; V: TRBV2; D: NA; DNA: TGTGCCAGCAGTGACAGGCCCTCAGAGACCCAGTACTTC; CDR3: CASSDRPSETQYF
J: TRBJ1-1; size: NA; V: TRBV6-1; D: NA; DNA: TGTGCCAGCAGTGACAGGACGAACACTGAAGCTTTCTTT; CDR3: CASSDRTNTEAFF
J: TRBJ2-7; size: NA; V: TRBV12-5; D: NA; DNA: TGTGCTAGTGCCATTTACGAGCAGTACTTC; CDR3: CASAIYEQYF
J: TRBJ2-1; size: NA; V: TRBV14; D: NA; DNA: TGTGCCAGCAGCCCCAAGCGGACCTCCTACAATGAGCAGTTCTTC; CDR3: CASSPKRTSYNEQFF
J: TRBJ2-4; size: NA; V: TRBV7-9; D: TRBD1; DNA: TGTGCCAGCAGCTCAACCGGGACAGGAATAGCCAAAAACATTCAGTACTTC; CDR3: CASSSTGTGIAKNIQYF
J: TRBJ2-2; size: NA; V: TRBV6-5; D: TRBD1; DNA: TGTGCCAGCAGCCACGGGACAGTAAACACCGGGGAGCTGTTTTTT; CDR3: CASSHGTVNTGELFF
J: TRBJ2-2; size: NA; V: TRBV15; D: TRBD2; DNA: TGTGCCACCAGCAGAGAAGCGGGAGACACCGGGGAGCTGTTTTTT; CDR3: CATSREAGDTGELFF
J: TRBJ1-5; size: NA; V: TRBV4-1; D: TRBD1; DNA: TGCGCCAGCAGCCAAGATCCTGAGGGGGCGGGCAATCAGCCCCAGCATTTT; CDR3: CASSQDPEGAGNQPQHF
J: TRBJ1-1; size: NA; V: TRBV15; D: NA; DNA: TGTGCCACCACCATTTGGCGGGGAGGGACTGAAGCTTTCTTT; CDR3: CATTIWRGGTEAFF
J: TRBJ2-6; size: NA; V: TRBV27; D: NA; DNA: TGTGCCAGCAGCCTCGGTGGGGCCAACGTCCTGACTTTC; CDR3: CASSLGGANVLTF
J: TRBJ2-2; size: NA; V: TRBV10-3; D: NA; DNA: TGTGCCATCAGTGAAGCTAGCAGCACCGGGGAGCTGTTTTTT; CDR3: CAISEASSTGELFF
J: TRBJ2-2; size: NA; V: TRBV6-5; D: NA; DNA: TGTGCCAGCAACCTACAGGGGAACACCGGGGAGCTGTTTTTT; CDR3: CASNLQGNTGELFF
J: TRBJ1-1; size: once; V: TRBV2; D: NA; DNA: TGTGCCAGCAAGGTAGGGGGGAACACTGAAGCTTTCTTT; CDR3: CASKVGGNTEAFF
J: TRBJ1-1; size: NA; V: TRBV6-6; D: NA; DNA: TGTGCCAGCAGTTACTCGTTCAACAGAGCGAACACTGAAGCTTTCTTT; CDR3: CASSYSFNRANTEAFF
J: TRBJ1-6; size: NA; V: TRBV5-1; D: TRBD1; DNA: TGCGCCAGCAGCTTGTACGGGACAGACAATAATTCACCCCTCCACTTT; CDR3: CASSLYGTDNNSPLHF
J: TRBJ2-7; size: NA; V: TRBV5-1; D: TRBD2; DNA: TGCGCCAGCAGCTTCCGCGGGAGGGCCTACGAGCAGTACTTC; CDR3: CASSFRGRAYEQYF
J: TRBJ2-5; size: NA; V: TRBV7-2; D: TRBD1; DNA: TGTGCCAGCAGCCAACTGACAGGGGGCACGGTACAGACCCAGTACTTC; CDR3: CASSQLTGGTVQTQYF
J: TRBJ2-2; size: NA; V: TRBV25-1; D: NA; DNA: TGTGCCAGCAGTGAAGTCGGGATTTTTACCGGGGAGCTGTTTTTT; CDR3: CASSEVGIFTGELFF
J: TRBJ2-7; size: once; V: TRBV7-9; D: NA; DNA: TGTGCCAGCAGCCCATCCCTCGGGCCGGATTACGAGCAGTACTTC; CDR3: CASSPSLGPDYEQYF
J: TRBJ1-2; size: NA; V: TRBV27; D: TRBD1; DNA: TGTGCCAGCTGCTCTCCCGGGACAGGGGGCCCCCTCTATGGCTACACCTTC; CDR3: CASCSPGTGGPLYGYTF
J: TRBJ1-1; size: once; V: TRBV10-1; D: NA; DNA: TGCGCCAGCAGTGAAAGACTCGCGATGAACACTGAAGCTTTCTTT; CDR3: CASSERLAMNTEAFF
J: TRBJ2-5; size: NA; V: TRBV11-2; D: NA; DNA: TGTGCCAGCAGCTTACAAGAGACCCAGTACTTC; CDR3: CASSLQETQYF
J: TRBJ2-7; size: once; V: TRBV15; D: TRBD2; DNA: TGTGCCACCAGCAGAGTTTTCCGGGGGGGCACCGCCGAGCAGTACTTC; CDR3: CATSRVFRGGTAEQYF
J: TRBJ2-7; size: NA; V: TRBV11-2; D: NA; DNA: TGTGCCAGCAGCCCGACCGGGGGCCGGGACGAGCAGTACTTC; CDR3: CASSPTGGRDEQYF
J: TRBJ2-2; size: NA; V: TRBV5-1; D: NA; DNA: TGCGCCAGCAGCTTGGGAAGGGGCGGCACCGGGGAGCTGTTTTTT; CDR3: CASSLGRGGTGELFF
J: TRBJ2-1; size: NA; V: TRBV25-1; D: TRBD1; DNA: TGTGCCAGCAGTGAAGACAGGGGACGCGCCTACAATGAGCAGTTCTTC; CDR3: CASSEDRGRAYNEQFF
J: TRBJ2-3; size: NA; V: TRBV11-2; D: TRBD1; DNA: TGTGCCAGCAGCTTGCCTGGGACAGGGGTTTCGGATACGCAGTATTTT; CDR3: CASSLPGTGVSDTQYF
J: TRBJ2-1; size: NA; V: TRBV12-5; D: NA; DNA: TGTGCTAGTGGTTACTCCGGGCCATACAATGAGCAGTTCTTC; CDR3: CASGYSGPYNEQFF
J: TRBJ2-2; size: NA; V: TRBV10-2; D: NA; DNA: TGCGCCAGCAGTGTTGCGGGAAGCACCGGGGAGCTGTTTTTT; CDR3: CASSVAGSTGELFF
J: TRBJ1-1; size: NA; V: TRBV14; D: NA; DNA: TGTGCCAGCAGCCATGGGCGGCTTCAGCGCATGAACACTGAAGCTTTCTTT; CDR3: CASSHGRLQRMNTEAFF
J: TRBJ2-7; size: NA; V: TRBV5-5; D: NA; DNA: TGTGCCAGCAGCGTAAGTTACTCTCCCTACGAGCAGTACTTC; CDR3: CASSVSYSPYEQYF
J: TRBJ2-3; size: NA; V: TRBV5-1; D: TRBD2; DNA: TGCGCCAGCAGCTTTAGCGGGAGCACAGATACGCAGTATTTT; CDR3: CASSFSGSTDTQYF
J: TRBJ1-2; size: NA; V: TRBV6-1; D: TRBD1; DNA: TGTGCCAGCGGACTACAGGGGTACGGCGGCTACACCTTC; CDR3: CASGLQGYGGYTF
J: TRBJ1-6; size: NA; V: TRBV7-9; D: NA; DNA: TGTGCCAGCAGCCCCTTCGGACAAACCTATAATTCACCCCTCCACTTT; CDR3: CASSPFGQTYNSPLHF
J: TRBJ2-1; size: NA; V: TRBV4-2; D: TRBD2; DNA: TGTGCCAGCAGCCAAACCGGACTAGAAGCATACAATGAGCAGTTCTTC; CDR3: CASSQTGLEAYNEQFF
J: TRBJ2-7; size: once; V: TRBV6-1; D: TRBD2; DNA: TGTGCCAGCAGCATACTAGCGGGGGGGCCCTACGAGCAGTACTTC; CDR3: CASSILAGGPYEQYF
J: TRBJ1-4; size: NA; V: TRBV6-1; D: NA; DNA: TGTGCCAGCAGTCCTTGGGGGCCTAATGAAAAACTGTTTTTT; CDR3: CASSPWGPNEKLFF
J: TRBJ2-7; size: NA; V: TRBV29-1; D: NA; DNA: TGCAGCGTGACCCTTTGGGGTGTCAGGGGCTACGAGCAGTACTTC; CDR3: CSVTLWGVRGYEQYF
J: TRBJ1-1; size: NA; V: TRBV7-8; D: NA; DNA: TGTGCCAGCAGCTTAGGGCCAGGCCCGGGAGCTTTCTTT; CDR3: CASSLGPGPGAFF
J: TRBJ2-1; size: NA; V: TRBV4-2; D: NA; DNA: TGTGCCAGCAGCCCGTTCACTAGTGGGGCATACAATGAGCAGTTCTTC; CDR3: CASSPFTSGAYNEQFF
J: TRBJ2-3; size: NA; V: TRBV5-4; D: NA; DNA: TGTGCCAGCAGCTTCCAAACCGCTGATACGCAGTATTTT; CDR3: CASSFQTADTQYF
J: TRBJ1-1; size: NA; V: TRBV30; D: NA; DNA: TGTGCCTGGGGGCTGGGGGGTACTGAAGCTTTCTTT; CDR3: CAWGLGGTEAFF
J: TRBJ2-7; size: NA; V: TRBV9; D: NA; DNA: TGTGCCAGCAGCGTAGACAGCGCCGTTGGGGAGCAGTACTTC; CDR3: CASSVDSAVGEQYF
J: TRBJ1-2; size: NA; V: TRBV27; D: TRBD1; DNA: TGTGCCAGCAGCACAGGGGGCTTGAAGAATGGCTACACCTTC; CDR3: CASSTGGLKNGYTF
J: TRBJ2-3; size: NA; V: TRBV7-9; D: NA; DNA: TGTGCCAGCAGCTTAAGGACGGGGCCTCCGCAGTATTTT; CDR3: CASSLRTGPPQYF
J: TRBJ1-5; size: NA; V: TRBV5-8; D: NA; DNA: TGTGCCAGCAGCTTGGTAGAAGTGGGGAATCAGCCCCAGCATTTT; CDR3: CASSLVEVGNQPQHF
J: TRBJ2-7; size: NA; V: TRBV10-3; D: NA; DNA: TGTGCCATCAGGGAGGCGGGTACCTACGAGCAGTACTTC; CDR3: CAIREAGTYEQYF
J: TRBJ2-2; size: medium-sized; V: TRBV21-1; D: NA; DNA: TGTGCCAGCAGCAAAGCAGATCCGGGACAGGCGAACACCGGGGAGCTGTTTTTT; CDR3: CASSKADPGQANTGELFF
J: TRBJ1-1; size: NA; V: TRBV14; D: NA; DNA: TGTGCCAGCAGCCAATCAAGTAGTCCTGGAGGCACTGAAGCTTTCTTT; CDR3: CASSQSSSPGGTEAFF
J: TRBJ2-1; size: NA; V: TRBV7-9; D: NA; DNA: TGTGCCAGCAGTACCACGGGAGATGAGCAGTTCTTC; CDR3: CASSTTGDEQFF
J: TRBJ2-7; size: NA; V: TRBV27; D: TRBD2; DNA: TGTGCCAGCAGTTTAAACTCGGGAGGGTTCCCCTACGAGCAGTACTTC; CDR3: CASSLNSGGFPYEQYF
J: TRBJ2-3; size: NA; V: TRBV5-6; D: TRBD2; DNA: TGTGCCAGCAGCCTCGTCGGGTTCAGCGCCGGGGGGACAGATACGCAGTATTTT; CDR3: CASSLVGFSAGGTDTQYF